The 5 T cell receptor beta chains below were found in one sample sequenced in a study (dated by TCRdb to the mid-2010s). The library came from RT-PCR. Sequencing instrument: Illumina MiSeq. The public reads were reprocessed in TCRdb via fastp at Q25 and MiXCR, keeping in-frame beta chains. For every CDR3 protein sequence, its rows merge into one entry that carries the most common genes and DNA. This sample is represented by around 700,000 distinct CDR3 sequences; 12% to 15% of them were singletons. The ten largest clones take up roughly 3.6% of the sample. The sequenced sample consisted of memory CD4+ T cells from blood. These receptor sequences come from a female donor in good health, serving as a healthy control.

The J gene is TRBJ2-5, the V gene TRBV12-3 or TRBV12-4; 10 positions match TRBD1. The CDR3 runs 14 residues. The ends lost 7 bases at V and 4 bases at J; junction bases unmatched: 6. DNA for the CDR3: TGTGCCAGCACCTGGACAGGGGGTCGAGAGACCCAGTACTTC. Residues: CASTWTGGRETQYF.

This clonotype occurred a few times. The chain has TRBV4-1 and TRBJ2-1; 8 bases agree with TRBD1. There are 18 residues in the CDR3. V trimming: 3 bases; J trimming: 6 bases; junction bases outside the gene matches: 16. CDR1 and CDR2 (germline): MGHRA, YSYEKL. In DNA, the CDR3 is TGCGCCAGCAGCCAGGACCCCCGACAGGGGTCGGATATCAATGAGCAGTTCTTC. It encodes CASSQDPRQGSDINEQFF.

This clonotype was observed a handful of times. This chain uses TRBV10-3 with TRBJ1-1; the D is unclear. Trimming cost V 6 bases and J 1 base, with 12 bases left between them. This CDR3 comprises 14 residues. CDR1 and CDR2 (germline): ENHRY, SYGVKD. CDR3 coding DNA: TGTGCCATCAGCCAGTTGGATGGGAACACTGAAGCTTTCTTT. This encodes CAISQLDGNTEAFF.

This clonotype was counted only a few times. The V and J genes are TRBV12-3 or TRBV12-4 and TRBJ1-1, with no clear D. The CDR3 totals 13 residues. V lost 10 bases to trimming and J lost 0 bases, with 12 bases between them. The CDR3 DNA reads TGTGCCATAGCGAAGGGTTTGAACACTGAAGCTTTCTTT. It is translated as CAIAKGLNTEAFF.

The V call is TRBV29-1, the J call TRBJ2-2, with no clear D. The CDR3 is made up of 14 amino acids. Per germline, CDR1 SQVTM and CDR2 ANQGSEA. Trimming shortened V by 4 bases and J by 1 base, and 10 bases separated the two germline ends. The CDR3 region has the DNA TGCAGCGTTGTTTCTACGGGGAACACCGGGGAGCTGTTTTTT. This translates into CSVVSTGNTGELFF.